The T cell receptor (beta chain) under discussion was sequenced for a study of cytomegalovirus exposure and HLA in healthy donors. About the study: Of all 400 or so donors who were genotyped, roughly 83% belonged to the Caucasian-associated ancestry cluster.

With regard to this clone: What it recognizes is unknown.

The PCR was carried out with 60 Vbeta primers and 13 Jbeta primers. Using immunoSEQ multiplex PCR, the repertoire was profiled, and TCRdb retains in-frame clones only, with some absent. Its table lists some 130,000 clones. Study-level points and caveats: In all likelihood, a cluster of highly shared sequence variants was a sequencing artifact. Reports credit the classifier with highly specific, highly sensitive diagnosis of cytomegalovirus status.

The V gene's germline CDR1 is SGHRS and CDR2 YFSETQ. The CDR3 has 14 amino acids. V was cut by 0 bases and J by 1 base, with 7 bases left in between. Donors had nominal health at sampling but likely had unrecorded immune exposures. Sequencing was done on a sample of PBMCs. The chain carries TRBV5-1 and TRBJ1-2, with D possibly being TRBD1 (5 bases). The TCR originated in a man younger than 35 in good health and CMV-seronegative. The CDR3 protein is CASSLGTSNYGYTF. DNA of the CDR3: TGCGCCAGCAGCTTGGGGACAAGTAACTATGGCTACACCTTC.